A single sample is the source of the 11 T cell receptor beta chains below, sequenced in a study of blood T cell repertoires in COVID-19. This table comes from immunoSEQ multiplex PCR, and its TCRdb copy is limited to in-frame clones, with some not included. The table has 150,000 or so clones, around 83% seen once. Source material: peripheral blood. Receptors were obtained from a man aged 50 to 59 with active or convalescent COVID-19.

The J gene is TRBJ2-3, the V gene TRBV4-3; D is possibly TRBD1 (5 bases). There are 18 residues in the CDR3. Germline CDR1 reads LGHNA; CDR2 reads YSLEER. Between the trimmed V and J ends, which lost 2 bases and 3 bases, there was a span of 21 bases. DNA for the CDR3: TGCGCCAGCAGCCAAACCCCGGGTTGGCTAGGGGAAACAGATACGCAGTATTTT. Protein product: CASSQTPGWLGETDTQYF.

This chain joins TRBV14 and TRBJ1-2; D is possibly TRBD1 (5 bases). Per the germline V gene, CDR1 is SGHDN and CDR2 is FVKESK. The V end was cut by 2 bases, the J end by 7 bases, with 11 bases between. This CDR3 contains 13 residues. The CDR3, as DNA: TGTGCCAGCAGCCAATCACAGGTTGTTGGCTACACCTTC. Its translation: CASSQSQVVGYTF.

DNA of the CDR3: TGTGCCAGCAGCTTGCCCCCCAGCGGGGGCTACGAGCAGTACTTC. It specifies CASSLPPSGGYEQYF. This chain joins TRBV7-8 and TRBJ2-7, with 8 bases that match TRBD2. CDR3 size: 15 residues. Germline V gene data show CDR1 as SGHVS and CDR2 as FQNEAQ. J gave up 3 bases and V 3 bases, and 7 bases lay outside the gene matches.

V and J are TRBV6-2 or TRBV6-3 and TRBJ2-2, with D unclear. Germline CDR1 is MNHEY and CDR2 is SVGEGT. The CDR3 contains 12 residues. The germline V and J ends were trimmed by 6 bases and 5 bases, with 7 bases remaining between them. The CDR3 nucleotides read TGTGCCAGCAGCACAGAGACCGGGGAGCTGTTTTTT. Translating gives CASSTETGELFF.

This clone was observed a handful of times. V usage is TRBV4-3 and J usage is TRBJ1-6; D unresolved. Trimming shortened V by 0 bases and J by 8 bases, and 11 bases separated the two germline ends. The CDR3 spans 15 residues. Germline values: CDR1 LGHNA, CDR2 YSLEER. This CDR3 reads CASSQELSGDSPLHF. The CDR3 DNA reads TGCGCCAGCAGCCAAGAGCTTAGTGGAGATTCACCCCTCCACTTT.

This chain links TRBV4-2 with TRBJ1-4; maybe TRBD1 (6 bases). Germline V gives CDR1 LGHNA, CDR2 YNFKEQ. With 4 bases removed from V and 3 bases from J, the gap between germline ends came to 18 bases. This CDR3 is built from 17 residues. The CDR3 DNA is TGTGCCAGCAGCCCCGCGGGGGGGGCGAATTCTAATGAAAAACTGTTTTTT. This codes for CASSPAGGANSNEKLFF.

The genes are TRBV5-1 and TRBJ1-1; 7 nucleotides align to TRBD1. The germline V gene encodes CDR1 SGHRS and CDR2 YFSETQ. The CDR3 is 14 residues long. V trimming: 4 bases; J trimming: 1 base; junction bases outside the gene matches: 4. The CDR3 nucleotides read TGCGCCAGCAGCCCGTGGACAGGGAACACTGAAGCTTTCTTT. Encoded protein: CASSPWTGNTEAFF.

The chain links TRBV7-2 to TRBJ2-7; the match to TRBD1 covers 9 bases. Germline CDR1 reads SGHTA; CDR2 reads FQGNSA. This CDR3 comprises 15 residues. J was trimmed by 2 bases and V by 1 base; bases with no gene match: 3. In nucleotides, the CDR3 is TGTGCCAGCAGCTTAGAGGGACAGGGTCCCTACGAGCAGTACTTC. Its protein product is CASSLEGQGPYEQYF.

The V gene is TRBV7-9, the J gene TRBJ2-7, with 9 positions matching TRBD1. Germline V CDR1 and CDR2: SEHNR, FQNEAQ (reference sequence). The CDR3 consists of 15 residues. After removal of 3 bases from V and 6 bases from J, the junction contained 9 bases not matched to a gene. The CDR3: CASSFFEGTGSEQYF. In nucleotides, the CDR3 is TGTGCCAGCAGCTTTTTTGAAGGGACAGGGAGCGAGCAGTACTTC. Full variable domain (remainder filled in from reference TRBV7-9 and TRBJ2-7): DTGVSQNPRHKITKRGQNVTFRCDPISEHNRLYWYRQTLGQGPEFLTYFQNEAQLEKSRLLSDRFSAERPKGSFSTLEIQRTEQGDSAMYLCASSFFEGTGSEQYFGPGTRLTVT.

V is TRBV9 and J is TRBJ2-5; 7 bases line up with TRBD2. V lost 0 bases and J lost 4; bases outside the gene matches: 3. There are 14 residues in the CDR3. Germline loops: CDR1 SGDLS, CDR2 YYNGEE. CDR3: CASSVGAGLETQYF. CDR3 DNA sequence: TGTGCCAGCAGCGTAGGAGCGGGACTAGAGACCCAGTACTTC.

The CDR3 sequence: CASSQADSGGLGNGELFF. Here the CDR3 DNA reads TGTGCCAGCTCACAAGCGGATAGCGGGGGACTCGGGAACGGGGAGCTGTTTTTT. The chain employs TRBV18 and TRBJ2-2, with 9 positions matching TRBD2. The CDR3 length is 18 residues. Losses at the gene ends were 4 bases for V and 7 bases for J; bases not matched to a gene: 16. The germline gives CDR1 KGHSH, CDR2 LQKENI.